Presented here are 26 T cell receptor beta chains from one specimen sequenced in a study of early T cells in non-severe SARS-CoV-2 infection. TCRdb fed the 5' RACE reads into MiXCR, producing one record per CDR3 protein. The table records 40,000 to 45,000 distinct CDR3 sequences, approximately 12% of them present only once. The sample was whole blood. The receptors originated from an adult who was a healthcare worker with PCR-confirmed SARS-CoV-2 infection or an uninfected control (not recorded which).

Many counts were recorded for this clonotype. V and J are TRBV7-3 and TRBJ2-3, with D perhaps assigned TRBD1 or TRBD2 (5 bases each). The germline V gene encodes CDR1 SGHTA and CDR2 FQGTGA. This CDR3 has 14 residues. The V and J ends lost 5 bases and 2 bases respectively, with 11 bases between them. The CDR3 spells CASSRRDHTDTQYF. DNA for the CDR3: TGTGCCAGCAGCCGTCGGGACCACACAGATACGCAGTATTTT.

This clonotype was seen a handful of times. V and J are TRBV7-9 and TRBJ1-2; D is unresolved. The CDR3 totals 13 residues. Looked up from germline, CDR1 is SEHNR and CDR2 is FQNEAQ (reference sequence). V shed 5 bases and J shed 5 bases, with 12 bases lying between them. Written as DNA, the CDR3 is TGTGCCAGCAGCCGAACGGGTGATTATGGCTACACCTTC. It yields the protein CASSRTGDYGYTF.

This clonotype qualifies as medium-sized (0.01 to 0.1%). CDR3 amino acids: CASSQLPTSGMNEQYF. The CDR3 region has the DNA TGTGCCAGCAGCCAGTTACCGACTAGCGGGATGAACGAGCAGTACTTC. The genes are TRBV4-2 and TRBJ2-7, with 11 positions matching TRBD2. Per germline, CDR1 LGHNA and CDR2 YNFKEQ. V gave up 3 bases and J gave up 5 bases; unmatched junction bases: 9. This CDR3 comprises 16 residues.

This clonotype was counted at least ten times. The chain uses TRBV7-2 and TRBJ2-3; 12 bases map to TRBD2. The CDR3 extends over 20 amino acids. The ends lost 4 bases at V and 2 bases at J; junction bases unmatched: 16. In germline, CDR1 is SGHTA, CDR2 FQGNSA. The CDR3 protein is CASSSETSGGITYPTDTQYF. The CDR3 DNA reads as TGTGCCAGCAGCTCGGAAACTAGCGGGGGGATCACTTACCCCACAGATACGCAGTATTTT. Full variable domain (rest looked up from reference TRBV7-2 and TRBJ2-3): GAGVSQSPSNKVTEKGKDVELRCDPISGHTALYWYRQSLGQGLEFLIYFQGNSAPDKSGLPSDRFSAERTGGSVSTLTIQRTQQEDSAVYLCASSSETSGGITYPTDTQYFGPGTRLTVL.

There are many counts of this clonotype. J is TRBJ2-7 and V is TRBV6-5, with D unclear. Germline V gene lookup returns CDR1 MNHEY and CDR2 SVGAGI. The V end lost 5 bases, the J end lost 6 bases, and 8 bases lay between the germline ends. This CDR3 contains 11 residues. In DNA, the CDR3 is TGTGCCAGCAGTCCTCCCTTCGAGCAGTACTTC. This codes for CASSPPFEQYF.

The chain has TRBV29-1 and TRBJ1-2; no reliable D call. V lost 3 bases and J lost 2, with 13 bases in between. The germline V gene encodes CDR1 SQVTM and CDR2 ANQGSEA. The CDR3 has 14 amino acids. CDR3 sequence reads: CSVENLLDNYGYTF. DNA for the CDR3: TGCAGCGTTGAGAACCTCCTTGACAACTATGGCTACACCTTC.

In its sample, this clonotype was seen many times. The CDR3 here is CAWRTTGIQETQYF. CDR3 DNA sequence: TGTGCCTGGAGGACCACAGGAATCCAAGAGACCCAGTACTTC. The chain joins TRBV30 to TRBJ2-5, with D maybe TRBD1 (5 bases). Trimming pared 3 bases from V and 1 base from J, leaving 12 bases between. Germline CDR1 GTSNPN, CDR2 SVGIG (reference sequence). The CDR3 runs 14 residues.

The genes are TRBV6-2 or TRBV6-3 and TRBJ1-1; TRBD1 is a possible D gene (5 bases). V was clipped by 7 bases and J by 3 bases, with 12 bases between them. Per germline, CDR1 MNHEY and CDR2 SVGEGT. CDR3 length: 13 residues. CDR3: CASTPSGYTEAFF. DNA of the CDR3: TGTGCCAGCACCCCTTCAGGGTACACTGAAGCTTTCTTT.

V is TRBV6-5 and J is TRBJ2-7, with 8 bases that match TRBD2. Germline CDR1 and CDR2: MNHEY and SVGAGI. The V gene end was trimmed by 5 bases and the J gene end by 3 bases; junction bases not matched to a gene: 3. The CDR3 length is 13 residues. The CDR3 bases are TGTGCCAGCAGTACGGGGGGGGACTACGAGCAGTACTTC. Amino acid sequence: CASSTGGDYEQYF.

The chain carries TRBV7-2 and TRBJ2-3, with D possibly being TRBD2 (5 bases). V lost 3 bases, J lost 0 bases, and 10 bases lay in between. Germline assignment: CDR1 SGHTA and CDR2 FQGNSA. The CDR3 sequence is 15 residues long. The CDR3: CASSFGGRSTDTQYF. The CDR3 nucleotides read TGTGCCAGCAGCTTCGGCGGGCGTAGCACAGATACGCAGTATTTT.

The CDR3 sequence: CASSQVRGDETQYF. The CDR3 DNA reads TGTGCCAGCAGTCAAGTTAGGGGTGACGAGACCCAGTACTTC. The genes are TRBV6-5 and TRBJ2-5; weak D call: TRBD1 (5 bases). The germline CDR1 and CDR2 sequences are MNHEY and SVGAGI. CDR3 size: 14 residues. V gave up 5 bases and J gave up 5 bases, with 15 bases separating them.

This clonotype appeared many times. The chain recombines TRBV5-1 with TRBJ1-1; TRBD1 is a possible D gene (6 bases). The CDR3 runs 14 residues. Germline CDR1 reads SGHRS; CDR2 reads YFSETQ. Trimming stripped 2 bases from V and 3 bases from J, with 11 bases between. The CDR3 protein is CASSFAGAHTEAFF. The CDR3 nucleotides are TGCGCCAGCAGCTTCGCGGGGGCACACACTGAAGCTTTCTTT.

This clonotype appeared many times. The CDR3 DNA follows: TGTGCCTCGGGGAGCGGGGTCCCCTACGAGCAGTACTTC. Translated: CASGSGVPYEQYF. The chain recombines TRBV2 with TRBJ2-7; 7 nucleotides match TRBD2. J gave up 2 bases and V 11 bases, and 9 bases lay outside the gene matches. The CDR3 is made up of 13 amino acids. CDR1 SNHLY and CDR2 FYNNEI come from the germline V gene.

This clonotype was seen ten or more times. The V call is TRBV9, the J call TRBJ2-1; D possibly corresponds to TRBD2 (6 bases). CDR3 length: 16 residues. Trimming pared 4 bases from V and 1 base from J, leaving 15 bases between. Germline V lookup: CDR1 SGDLS, CDR2 YYNGEE. The CDR3 loop reads CASSLAGGNSYNEQFF. The CDR3 DNA reads TGTGCCAGCAGCCTAGCAGGAGGGAATTCCTACAATGAGCAGTTCTTC.

This clonotype was counted many times. The CDR3 region has the DNA TGTGCCAGCTCAGCACGGACTAGCGTGAGCACCGGGGAGCTGTTTTTT. This codes for CASSARTSVSTGELFF. This chain joins TRBV18 and TRBJ2-2, with 9 positions matching TRBD2. The V and J ends lost 5 bases and 4 bases, in that order; junction bases with no gene match: 8. This CDR3 is 16 amino acids long. The germline V gene has CDR1 KGHSH and CDR2 LQKENI. The full variable domain, with the rest looked up from reference TRBV18 and TRBJ2-2, is NAGVMQNPRHLVRRRGQEARLRCSPMKGHSHVYWYRQLPEEGLKFMVYLQKENIIDESGMPKERFSAEFPKEGPSILRIQQVVRGDSAAYFCASSARTSVSTGELFFGEGSRLTVL.

This rearrangement joins TRBV13 to TRBJ1-1, with no clear D. V was cut by 4 bases and J by 4 bases, with 7 bases left in between. Germline CDR1 PRHDT, CDR2 FYEKMQ (reference sequence). The CDR3 is 12 residues long. The CDR3 loop is CASSSVATEAFF. The CDR3, as DNA: TGTGCCAGCAGCTCGGTGGCCACTGAAGCTTTCTTT.

This clonotype occurred a few times. V and J are TRBV3-1 and TRBJ2-1; 11 bases are a match to TRBD2. J gave up 6 bases and V 5 bases, and 6 bases lay outside the gene matches. This CDR3 has 15 residues. The germline V gene encodes CDR1 LGHDT and CDR2 YNNKEL (reference sequence). In nucleotides, the CDR3 is TGTGCCAGCAGCTTTACTAGCGGGGGCGGCAATGAGCAGTTCTTC. Encoded protein: CASSFTSGGGNEQFF.

This clonotype occurred a few times. The rearrangement uses TRBV4-1 and TRBJ1-4, with D possibly TRBD1 on 6 matching bases. CDR3 size: 15 residues. V was trimmed by 3 bases and J by 6 bases, leaving 14 bases between them. CDR1 is MGHRA, CDR2 YSYEKL, per germline. The CDR3 DNA is TGCGCCAGCAGCCAGCATAGAAGGGGGGATGAAAAACTGTTTTTT. Its translation is CASSQHRRGDEKLFF.

This clonotype was picked up a small number of times. The V gene is TRBV2, the J gene TRBJ2-1; no firm D call. Trimming removed 9 bases at V and 6 bases at J, with 15 bases between. The CDR3 is made up of 13 amino acids. Germline V lookup: CDR1 SNHLY, CDR2 FYNNEI. This CDR3 is CASTLSPSNEQFF. CDR3 coding DNA: TGTGCCAGTACATTGTCCCCGAGCAATGAGCAGTTCTTC.

This clonotype was observed many times. This sequence joins TRBV12-3 or TRBV12-4 and TRBJ1-1, with D perhaps TRBD1 (6 bases). Trimming pared 6 bases from V and 0 bases from J, leaving 17 bases between. The CDR3 runs 16 residues. The CDR3 DNA reads TGTGCCAGCAGCCCTAGAGAGGGGGTTCTGAACACTGAAGCTTTCTTT. Residues: CASSPREGVLNTEAFF.

This clonotype showed up just a few times. The V and J genes are TRBV7-3 and TRBJ2-1; TRBD1 is a possible D gene (6 bases). Trimming removed 0 bases from V and 2 bases from J, with 11 bases in between. The CDR3 runs 16 residues. Germline V gene data show CDR1 as SGHTA and CDR2 as FQGTGA. CDR3 coding DNA: TGTGCCAGCAGCTTAACATCGGGACAACCCTACAATGAGCAGTTCTTC. Its protein product is CASSLTSGQPYNEQFF.

This chain joins TRBV7-2 and TRBJ1-1, with no clear D. The CDR3 contains 15 residues. V dropped 1 base and J dropped 0 bases, with 9 bases sitting between them. Germline V CDR1 and CDR2: SGHTA, FQGNSA. The CDR3 DNA is TGTGCCAGCAGCTTAGGACCGACTATGAACACTGAAGCTTTCTTT. Its translation is CASSLGPTMNTEAFF.

In this sample, this clonotype is medium-sized (0.01 to 0.1%). CDR3 bases: TGTGCCAGCAGCGAGCTTTCGGGAGACCTTTTGAGGGAGCAGTTCTTC. It translates to CASSELSGDLLREQFF. The rearrangement links TRBV6-2 or TRBV6-3 to TRBJ2-1, with D possibly being TRBD2 (6 bases). V dropped 6 bases and J dropped 10 bases, with 25 bases sitting between them. Germline V CDR1 and CDR2: MNHEY, SVGEGT. The length of the CDR3 is 16 residues.

J is TRBJ2-1 and V is TRBV2; D tentatively fits TRBD1 or TRBD2 (5 bases each). CDR3 size: 15 residues. The V and J ends lost 6 bases and 4 bases respectively, with 16 bases between them. Germline V gene sequence: CDR1 SNHLY, CDR2 FYNNEI. CDR3 in amino acids: CASRTFGTLYNEQFF. In DNA form, the CDR3 reads TGTGCCAGCAGGACGTTCGGGACCCTTTACAATGAGCAGTTCTTC.

This sequence joins TRBV20-1 and TRBJ1-1; D not resolved. The CDR3 loop spans 11 amino acids. CDR1 is DFQATT and CDR2 is SNEGSKA in the germline V gene (reference sequence). Trimming shortened V by 4 bases and J by 6 bases, and 9 bases separated the two germline ends. The CDR3 sequence: CSATSAPEAFF. CDR3 nucleotide sequence: TGCAGTGCTACCTCGGCCCCTGAAGCTTTCTTT.

The V gene is TRBV7-8, the J gene TRBJ2-7; 9 bases align to TRBD1. This CDR3 spans 14 amino acids. The V gene end was trimmed by 5 bases and the J gene end by 3 bases; junction bases not matched to a gene: 5. Germline CDR1 SGHVS, CDR2 FQNEAQ. The CDR3 DNA reads as TGTGCCAGCAGCCCCGGGACAGGGAACTACGAGCAGTACTTC. Translated: CASSPGTGNYEQYF.